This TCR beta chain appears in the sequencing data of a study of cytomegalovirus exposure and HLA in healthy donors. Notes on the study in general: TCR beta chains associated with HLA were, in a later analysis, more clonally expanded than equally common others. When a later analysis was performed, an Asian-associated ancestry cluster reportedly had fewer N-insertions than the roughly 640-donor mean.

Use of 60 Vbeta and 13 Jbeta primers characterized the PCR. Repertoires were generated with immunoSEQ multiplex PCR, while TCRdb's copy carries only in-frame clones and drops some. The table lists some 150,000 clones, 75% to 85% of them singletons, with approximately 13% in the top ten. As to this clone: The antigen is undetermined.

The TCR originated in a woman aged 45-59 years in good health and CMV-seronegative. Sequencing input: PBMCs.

The CDR3 loop is CASSPTSGSGDTQYF. Written as DNA, the CDR3 is TGCGCCAGCAGCCCGACTAGCGGGAGTGGGGATACGCAGTATTTT. The rearrangement uses TRBV4-3 and TRBJ2-3, with 12 bases aligning to TRBD2. Germline V lookup: CDR1 LGHNA, CDR2 YSLEER. The CDR3 length is 15 residues. The V segment lost 4 bases and the J segment 6 bases; nucleotides outside the gene matches: 5.